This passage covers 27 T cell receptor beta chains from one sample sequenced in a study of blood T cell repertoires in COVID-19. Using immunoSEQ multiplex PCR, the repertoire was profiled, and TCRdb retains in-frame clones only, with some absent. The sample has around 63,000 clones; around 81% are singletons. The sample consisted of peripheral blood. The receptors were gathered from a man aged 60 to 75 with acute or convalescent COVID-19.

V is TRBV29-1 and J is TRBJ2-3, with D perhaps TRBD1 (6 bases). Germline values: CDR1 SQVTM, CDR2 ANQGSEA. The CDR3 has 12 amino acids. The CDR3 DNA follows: TGCATCGGGACACTCTCCGCAGATACGCAGTATTTT. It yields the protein CIGTLSADTQYF.

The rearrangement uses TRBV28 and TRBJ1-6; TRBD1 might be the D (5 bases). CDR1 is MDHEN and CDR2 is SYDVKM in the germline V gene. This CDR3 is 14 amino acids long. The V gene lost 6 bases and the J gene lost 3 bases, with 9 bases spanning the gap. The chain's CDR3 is CASRPGGYNSPLHF. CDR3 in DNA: TGTGCCAGCAGGCCCGGGGGCTATAATTCACCCCTCCACTTT. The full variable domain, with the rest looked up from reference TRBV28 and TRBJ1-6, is DVKVTQSSRYLVKRTGEKVFLECVQDMDHENMFWYRQDPGLGLRLIYFSYDVKMKEKGDIPEGYSVSREKKERFSLILESASTNQTSMYLCASRPGGYNSPLHFGNGTRLTVT.

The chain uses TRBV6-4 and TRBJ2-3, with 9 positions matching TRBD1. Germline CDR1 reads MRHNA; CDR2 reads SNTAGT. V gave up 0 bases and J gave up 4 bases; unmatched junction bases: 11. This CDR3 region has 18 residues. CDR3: CASSDSGTGTGFPDTQYF. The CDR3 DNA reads TGTGCCAGCAGTGACTCTGGGACCGGGACAGGGTTCCCAGATACGCAGTATTTT.

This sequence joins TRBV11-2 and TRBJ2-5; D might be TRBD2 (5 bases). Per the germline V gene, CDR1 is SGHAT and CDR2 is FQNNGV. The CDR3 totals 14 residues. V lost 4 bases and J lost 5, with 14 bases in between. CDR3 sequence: CASSSGLAAETQYF. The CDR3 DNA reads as TGTGCCAGCAGCTCGGGTCTAGCCGCCGAGACCCAGTACTTC.

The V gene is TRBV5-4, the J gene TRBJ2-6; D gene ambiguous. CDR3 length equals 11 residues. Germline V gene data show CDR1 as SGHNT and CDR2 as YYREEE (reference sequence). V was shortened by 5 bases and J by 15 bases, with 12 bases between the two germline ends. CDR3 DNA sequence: TGTGCCAGCAGTCTGAGCCGCGGCCTGACTTTC. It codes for CASSLSRGLTF.

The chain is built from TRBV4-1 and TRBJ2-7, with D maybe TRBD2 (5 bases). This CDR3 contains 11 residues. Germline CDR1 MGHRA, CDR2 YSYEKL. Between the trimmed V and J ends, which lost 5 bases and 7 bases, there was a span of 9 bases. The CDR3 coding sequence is TGCGCCAGCAGCTCAGGAGGTGAGCAGTACTTC. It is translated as CASSSGGEQYF.

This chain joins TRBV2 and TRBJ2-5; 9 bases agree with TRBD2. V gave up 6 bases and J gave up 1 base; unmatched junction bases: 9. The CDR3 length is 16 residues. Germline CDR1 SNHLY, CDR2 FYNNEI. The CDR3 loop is CASRGSSGGLQETQYF. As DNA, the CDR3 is TGTGCCAGCAGAGGGAGTAGCGGGGGCCTCCAAGAGACCCAGTACTTC.

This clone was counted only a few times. In DNA form, the CDR3 reads TGCGCCAGCAGCTTGGGGCTAGCGGGGAACGGTGAGCAGTTCTTC. Its protein product is CASSLGLAGNGEQFF. The chain couples TRBV5-1 to TRBJ2-1, with 9 bases that match TRBD2. The CDR3 runs 15 residues. CDR1 and CDR2 (germline): SGHRS, YFSETQ. Trimming cost V 0 bases and J 9 bases; bases outside gene matches: 7.

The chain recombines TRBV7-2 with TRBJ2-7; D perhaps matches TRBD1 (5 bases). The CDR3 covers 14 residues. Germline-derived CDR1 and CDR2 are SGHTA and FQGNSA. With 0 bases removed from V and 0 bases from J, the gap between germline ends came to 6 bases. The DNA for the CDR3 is TGTGCCAGCAGCTTAGCGGGGCTCTCCTACGAGCAGTACTTC. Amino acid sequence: CASSLAGLSYEQYF.

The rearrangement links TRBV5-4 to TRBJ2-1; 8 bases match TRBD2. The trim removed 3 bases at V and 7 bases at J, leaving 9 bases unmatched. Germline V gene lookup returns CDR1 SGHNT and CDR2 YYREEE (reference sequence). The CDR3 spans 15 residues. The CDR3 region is CASSSKAGVNNEQFF. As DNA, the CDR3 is TGTGCCAGCAGCTCCAAAGCGGGGGTGAATAATGAGCAGTTCTTC. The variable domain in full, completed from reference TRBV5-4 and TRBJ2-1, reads ETGVTQSPTHLIKTRGQQVTLRCSSQSGHNTVSWYQQALGQGPQFIFQYYREEENGRGNFPPRFSGLQFPNYSSELNVNALELDDSALYLCASSSKAGVNNEQFFGPGTRLTVL.

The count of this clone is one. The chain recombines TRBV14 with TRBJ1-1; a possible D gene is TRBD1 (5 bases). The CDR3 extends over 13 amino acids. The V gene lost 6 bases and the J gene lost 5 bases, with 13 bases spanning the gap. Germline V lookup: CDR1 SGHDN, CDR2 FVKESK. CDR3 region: CASSIGGNTEAFF. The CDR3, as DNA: TGTGCCAGCAGTATCGGGGGAAATACTGAAGCTTTCTTT.

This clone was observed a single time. The CDR3 spells CASSLETSSNEQFF. CDR3 DNA sequence: TGTGCCAGCAGCTTAGAGACTTCGAGCAATGAGCAGTTCTTC. The chain links TRBV7-9 to TRBJ2-1; D not certain. CDR3 size: 14 residues. Trimming stripped 1 base from V and 6 bases from J, with 10 bases between. Germline CDR1 SEHNR, CDR2 FQNEAQ (reference sequence).

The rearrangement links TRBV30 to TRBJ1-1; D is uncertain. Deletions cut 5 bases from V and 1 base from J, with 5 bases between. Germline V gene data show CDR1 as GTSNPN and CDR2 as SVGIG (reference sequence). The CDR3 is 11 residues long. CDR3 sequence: CAWLWNTEAFF. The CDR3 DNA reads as TGTGCCTGGCTCTGGAACACTGAAGCTTTCTTT.

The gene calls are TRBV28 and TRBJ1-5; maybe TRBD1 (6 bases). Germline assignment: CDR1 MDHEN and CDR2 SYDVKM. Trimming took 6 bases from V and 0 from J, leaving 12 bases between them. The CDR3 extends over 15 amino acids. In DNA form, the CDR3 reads TGTGCCAGCAGGGACGGACAGTATAGCAATCAGCCCCAGCATTTT. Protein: CASRDGQYSNQPQHF.

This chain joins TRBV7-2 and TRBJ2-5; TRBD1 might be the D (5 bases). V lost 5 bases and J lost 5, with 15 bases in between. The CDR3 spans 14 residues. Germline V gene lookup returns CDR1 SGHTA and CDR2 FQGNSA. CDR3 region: CASSTRAGKETQYF. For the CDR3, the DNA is TGTGCCAGCAGCACCCGGGCAGGGAAGGAGACCCAGTACTTC.

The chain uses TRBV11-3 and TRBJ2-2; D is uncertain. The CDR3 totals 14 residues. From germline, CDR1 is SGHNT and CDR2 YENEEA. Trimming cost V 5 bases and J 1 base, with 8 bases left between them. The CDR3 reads CASSPRGNTGELFF. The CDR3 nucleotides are TGTGCCAGCAGCCCCCGAGGGAACACCGGGGAGCTGTTTTTT.

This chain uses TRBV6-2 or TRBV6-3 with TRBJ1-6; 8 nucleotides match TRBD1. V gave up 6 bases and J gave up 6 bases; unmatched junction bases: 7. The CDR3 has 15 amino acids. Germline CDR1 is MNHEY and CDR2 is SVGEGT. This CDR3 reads CASSPPGQVNSPLHF. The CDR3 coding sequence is TGTGCCAGCAGCCCTCCGGGACAGGTTAATTCACCCCTCCACTTT.

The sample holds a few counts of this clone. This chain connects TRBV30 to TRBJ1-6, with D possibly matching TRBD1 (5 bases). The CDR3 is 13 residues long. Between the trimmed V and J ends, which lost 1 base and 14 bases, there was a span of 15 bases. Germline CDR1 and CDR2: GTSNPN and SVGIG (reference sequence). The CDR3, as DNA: TGTGCCTGGAGTGCGGGGACTCCGTCGGCCCTCCACTTT. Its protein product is CAWSAGTPSALHF.

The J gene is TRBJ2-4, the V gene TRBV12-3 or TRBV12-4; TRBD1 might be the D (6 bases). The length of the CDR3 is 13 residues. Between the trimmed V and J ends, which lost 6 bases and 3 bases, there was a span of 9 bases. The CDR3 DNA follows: TGTGCCAGCAGCGGACAGTTCAAAAACATTCAGTACTTC. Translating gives CASSGQFKNIQYF.

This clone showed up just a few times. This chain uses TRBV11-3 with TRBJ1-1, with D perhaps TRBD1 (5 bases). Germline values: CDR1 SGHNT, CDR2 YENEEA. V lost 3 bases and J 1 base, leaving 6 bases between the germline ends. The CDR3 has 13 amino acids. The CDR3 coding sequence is TGTGCCAGCAGCTTGGGGGGGAACACTGAAGCTTTCTTT. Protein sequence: CASSLGGNTEAFF.

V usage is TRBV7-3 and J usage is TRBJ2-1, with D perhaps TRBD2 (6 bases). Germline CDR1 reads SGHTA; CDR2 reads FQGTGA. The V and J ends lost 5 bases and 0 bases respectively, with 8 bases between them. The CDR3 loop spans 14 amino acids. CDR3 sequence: CASSPGSSYNEQFF. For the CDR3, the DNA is TGTGCCAGCAGCCCCGGGAGCTCCTACAATGAGCAGTTCTTC.

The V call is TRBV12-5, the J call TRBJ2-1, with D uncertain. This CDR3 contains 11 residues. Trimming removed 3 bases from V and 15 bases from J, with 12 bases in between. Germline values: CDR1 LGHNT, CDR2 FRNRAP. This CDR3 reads CASGLSRVRFF. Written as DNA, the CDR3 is TGTGCTAGTGGTTTATCCCGGGTGAGGTTCTTC.

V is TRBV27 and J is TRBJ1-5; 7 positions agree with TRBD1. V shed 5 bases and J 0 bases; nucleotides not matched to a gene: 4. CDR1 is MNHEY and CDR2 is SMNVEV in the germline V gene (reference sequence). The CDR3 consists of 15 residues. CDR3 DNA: TGTGCCAGCAGTGGGACAGATTATAGCAATCAGCCCCAGCATTTT. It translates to CASSGTDYSNQPQHF.

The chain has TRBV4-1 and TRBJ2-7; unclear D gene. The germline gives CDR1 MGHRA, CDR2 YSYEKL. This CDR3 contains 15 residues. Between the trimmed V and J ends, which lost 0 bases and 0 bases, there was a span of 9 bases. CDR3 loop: CASSQERRNSYEQYF. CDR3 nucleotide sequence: TGCGCCAGCAGCCAAGAGCGTCGAAACTCCTACGAGCAGTACTTC.

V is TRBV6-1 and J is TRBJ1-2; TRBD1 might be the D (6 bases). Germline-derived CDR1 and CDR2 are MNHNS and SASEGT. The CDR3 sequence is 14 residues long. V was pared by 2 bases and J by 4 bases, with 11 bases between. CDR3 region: CASSERGGVYGYTF. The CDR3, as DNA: TGTGCCAGCAGTGAACGAGGGGGGGTCTATGGCTACACCTTC.

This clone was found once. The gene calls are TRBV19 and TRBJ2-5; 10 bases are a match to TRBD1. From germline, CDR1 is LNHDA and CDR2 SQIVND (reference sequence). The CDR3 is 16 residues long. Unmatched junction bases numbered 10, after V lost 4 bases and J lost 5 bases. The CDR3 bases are TGTGCCAGTAGTAACTCCGGGACAGGGGTAGGGGAGACCCAGTACTTC. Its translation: CASSNSGTGVGETQYF.

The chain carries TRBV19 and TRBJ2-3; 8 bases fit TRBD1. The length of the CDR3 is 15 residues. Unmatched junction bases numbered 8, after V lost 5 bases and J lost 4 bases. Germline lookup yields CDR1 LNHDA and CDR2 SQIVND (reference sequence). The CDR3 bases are TGTGCCAGTAGTCCTGACAGGGGAGTCCCAGATACGCAGTATTTT. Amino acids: CASSPDRGVPDTQYF.